Below are 13 T cell receptor beta chains sequenced from a single sample in a study of blood T cell repertoires in COVID-19. Assay used: immunoSEQ multiplex PCR; TCRdb lists only in-frame clones, some missing. The table has roughly 84,000 clones, around four fifths seen once. What was sequenced was peripheral blood. The receptors were sampled from an older man with active or convalescent COVID-19.

J is TRBJ1-2 and V is TRBV28, with TRBD1 as a possible D gene (5 bases). Trimming cost V 6 bases and J 3 bases, with 11 bases left between them. Germline CDR1 is MDHEN and CDR2 is SYDVKM. This CDR3 has 13 amino acids. CDR3 nucleotides: TGTGCCAGCAGGAAGGACATGTACTATGGCTACACCTTC. Protein product: CASRKDMYYGYTF.

V usage is TRBV2 and J usage is TRBJ2-2, with 8 bases matching TRBD1. CDR1 SNHLY and CDR2 FYNNEI come from the germline V gene. CDR3 length: 17 residues. Trimming at V came to 4 bases and at J to 0 bases, leaving 7 bases not matched to a gene. DNA for the CDR3: TGTGCCAGCAGTGTTCCGCGGACAGGGCCGAACACCGGGGAGCTGTTTTTT. This translates into CASSVPRTGPNTGELFF.

The rearrangement links TRBV9 to TRBJ2-2; D is possibly TRBD2 (5 bases). This CDR3 has 15 amino acids. Germline CDR1 and CDR2: SGDLS and YYNGEE. The V gene lost 0 bases and the J gene lost 6 bases, with 12 bases spanning the gap. The CDR3 spells CASSVEGWGAGELFF. The CDR3, as DNA: TGTGCCAGCAGCGTAGAGGGTTGGGGAGCCGGGGAGCTGTTTTTT.

The chain employs TRBV28 and TRBJ2-2; 7 bases match TRBD2. Germline V lookup: CDR1 MDHEN, CDR2 SYDVKM. CDR3 length: 14 residues. V gave up 5 bases and J gave up 1 base; unmatched junction bases: 1. CDR3: CASSPGGNTGELFF. The CDR3 region has the DNA TGTGCCAGCAGTCCGGGGGGGAACACCGGGGAGCTGTTTTTT.

V and J are TRBV4-1 and TRBJ1-6, with a possible D match to TRBD1 (6 bases). V dropped 0 bases and J dropped 10 bases, with 16 bases sitting between them. Germline V CDR1 and CDR2: MGHRA, YSYEKL. The CDR3 has 16 residues. CDR3 protein: CASSQDERQGISPLHF. The CDR3 nucleotides are TGCGCCAGCAGCCAAGATGAGCGGCAGGGGATCTCACCCCTCCACTTT.

The V gene is TRBV19, the J gene TRBJ2-2; maybe TRBD2 (5 bases). The CDR3 consists of 13 residues. CDR1 and CDR2 (germline): LNHDA, SQIVND (reference sequence). Deletions cut 7 bases from V and 0 bases from J, with 6 bases between. CDR3 in DNA: TGTGCCAGTAACGGGGCGAACACCGGGGAGCTGTTTTTT. It encodes CASNGANTGELFF.

This clone was seen once. This sequence joins TRBV28 and TRBJ1-2; the D gene is possibly TRBD1 (5 bases). Trimming stripped 6 bases from V and 3 bases from J, with 11 bases between. Looked up from germline, CDR1 is MDHEN and CDR2 is SYDVKM. The CDR3 loop spans 13 amino acids. The CDR3 DNA sequence: TGTGCCAGCAGCAACAGGAATTACTATGGCTACACCTTC. It encodes CASSNRNYYGYTF.

The chain combines TRBV19 with TRBJ1-5; 9 positions agree with TRBD1. CDR3 size: 16 residues. V was pared by 4 bases and J by 0 bases, with 4 bases of the junction left unmatched. Germline CDR1 reads LNHDA; CDR2 reads SQIVND (reference sequence). CDR3 sequence (DNA): TGTGCCAGTAGTACGACAGGGGGTAATAGCAATCAGCCCCAGCATTTT. This codes for CASSTTGGNSNQPQHF.

This sequence joins TRBV2 and TRBJ2-3; D not certain. Germline V gene sequence: CDR1 SNHLY, CDR2 FYNNEI. Trimming pared 5 bases from V and 4 bases from J, leaving 7 bases between. The CDR3 is made up of 12 amino acids. The CDR3 DNA follows: TGTGCCAGCAGTTTCTACCCAGATACGCAGTATTTT. It specifies CASSFYPDTQYF.

V is TRBV3-1 (or the pseudogene TRBV3-2) and J is TRBJ2-3; TRBD2 agrees at 10 bases. The CDR3 sequence is 17 residues long. After removal of 1 base from V and 5 bases from J, the junction contained 9 bases not matched to a gene. Germline CDR1 is LGHDT and CDR2 is YNNKEL (reference sequence). CDR3 bases: TGTGCCAGCAGCCAAGGAGCGGGGGGGCTGGGTTTAGATACGCAGTATTTT. Protein sequence: CASSQGAGGLGLDTQYF.

The J gene is TRBJ2-5, the V gene TRBV3-1 (or the pseudogene TRBV3-2); a weak D match, TRBD2 (6 bases). The V gene lost 4 bases and the J gene lost 5 bases, with 11 bases spanning the gap. This CDR3 is 13 amino acids long. CDR1 is LGHDT, CDR2 YNNKEL, per germline (reference sequence). The CDR3 nucleotides read TGTGCCAGCAGCCCGGGACTGGCGGAGACCCAGTACTTC. Residues: CASSPGLAETQYF.

The chain uses TRBV12-3 or TRBV12-4 and TRBJ2-1; D is undetermined. The CDR3 has 11 amino acids. V lost 4 bases, J lost 6 bases, and 4 bases lay in between. CDR3 nucleotide sequence: TGTGCCAGCAGTTCTTTCAATGAGCAGTTCTTC. It encodes CASSSFNEQFF.

This clone was seen only a few times. The chain joins TRBV18 to TRBJ1-5, with 10 bases fitting TRBD1. From germline, CDR1 is KGHSH and CDR2 LQKENI. The CDR3 covers 16 residues. V was clipped by 3 bases and J by 5 bases; unmatched bases: 7. In DNA, the CDR3 is TGTGCCAGCTCACCCGACAGGGGGCGAGTCGATCAGCCCCAGCATTTT. Residues: CASSPDRGRVDQPQHF. Variable domain in full (rest from reference TRBV18 and TRBJ1-5): NAGVMQNPRHLVRRRGQEARLRCSPMKGHSHVYWYRQLPEEGLKFMVYLQKENIIDESGMPKERFSAEFPKEGPSILRIQQVVRGDSAAYFCASSPDRGRVDQPQHFGDGTRLSIL.